This entry lists 10 T cell receptor beta chains sequenced from one sample in a study of OX40 agonist ivuxolimab in advanced cancers. Clones were sequenced by immunoSEQ multiplex PCR, and TCRdb holds only the in-frame ones, with some missing. The repertoire has some 69,000 clones, 88% of them found once; the top ten carry around 3%. Sequences were derived from CD4+ or CD8+ T cells sorted from blood, sampled in a trial of the OX40 agonist ivuxolimab. The receptors here all came from an adult with an advanced solid tumor such as melanoma, head and neck, liver or kidney cancer.

The chain joins TRBV9 to TRBJ2-5; either TRBD1 or TRBD2 may supply D (5 bases each). V lost 0 bases, J lost 5 bases, and 14 bases lay in between. Germline V gives CDR1 SGDLS, CDR2 YYNGEE. The CDR3 length is 15 residues. The CDR3 loop is CASSVGVNGAETQYF. CDR3 sequence (DNA): TGTGCCAGCAGCGTAGGAGTGAACGGGGCCGAGACCCAGTACTTC.

The V call is TRBV15, the J call TRBJ1-5, with 8 positions matching TRBD1. The length of the CDR3 is 16 residues. Per the germline V gene, CDR1 is LNHNV and CDR2 is YYDKDF (reference sequence). Germline trimming cut 3 bases from V and 2 bases from J; bases unmatched to any gene: 6. The DNA for the CDR3 is TGTGCCACCAGCAGTCCCGGGACAGGCGGCAATCAGCCCCAGCATTTT. It is translated as CATSSPGTGGNQPQHF.

This clone was seen a single time. The CDR3 sequence is CASSSQNGAIYNSPLHF. DNA for the CDR3: TGTGCCAGCAGCTCGCAGAACGGGGCGATATATAATTCACCCCTCCACTTT. The chain employs TRBV7-2 and TRBJ1-6, with D tentatively TRBD1 (5 bases). Germline V gives CDR1 SGHTA, CDR2 FQGNSA. This CDR3 region has 17 residues. The germline V and J ends were trimmed by 4 bases and 4 bases, with 17 bases remaining between them. The full variable domain, its missing parts supplied by reference TRBV7-2 and TRBJ1-6, is GAGVSQSPSNKVTEKGKDVELRCDPISGHTALYWYRQSLGQGLEFLIYFQGNSAPDKSGLPSDRFSAERTGGSVSTLTIQRTQQEDSAVYLCASSSQNGAIYNSPLHFGNGTRLTVT.

The chain recombines TRBV7-2 with TRBJ2-4; 10 positions match TRBD1. The junction had 12 bases not matched to a gene; V was cut back by 4 bases and J by 0 bases. From germline, CDR1 is SGHTA and CDR2 FQGNSA. The CDR3 totals 19 residues. CDR3 sequence reads: CASSSEAGQGSVAKNIQYF. CDR3 DNA: TGTGCCAGCAGCTCGGAGGCGGGACAGGGGTCCGTAGCCAAAAACATTCAGTACTTC.

V gene TRBV11-2 combines with J gene TRBJ2-3, with no clear D. Germline assignment: CDR1 SGHAT and CDR2 FQNNGV. The V and J ends lost 1 base and 3 bases respectively, with 5 bases between them. There are 13 residues in the CDR3. CDR3 sequence reads: CASSLVVTDTQYF. Here the CDR3 DNA reads TGTGCCAGCAGCTTAGTTGTTACAGATACGCAGTATTTT.

The chain has TRBV2 and TRBJ2-5, with D hard to call. The CDR3 covers 11 residues. Germline CDR1 is SNHLY and CDR2 is FYNNEI. Trimming took 2 bases from V and 5 from J, leaving 3 bases between them. The CDR3 bases are TGTGCCAGCAGTGAATGGGAGACCCAGTACTTC. It translates to CASSEWETQYF.

This clone was seen just once. The chain links TRBV30 to TRBJ1-1; D remains ambiguous. Trimming cost V 1 base and J 1 base, with 7 bases left between them. The CDR3 has 13 amino acids. The germline gives CDR1 GTSNPN, CDR2 SVGIG (reference sequence). The CDR3 DNA reads TGTGCCTGGAGTGCCCACAGGAACACTGAAGCTTTCTTT. This encodes CAWSAHRNTEAFF.

The rearrangement joins TRBV15 to TRBJ2-5; TRBD1 agrees at 7 bases. The J call may be incorrect, as the DNA end agrees better with TRBJ2-7. The germline CDR1 and CDR2 sequences are LNHNV and YYDKDF (reference sequence). This CDR3 comprises 15 residues. DNA of the CDR3: TGTGCCACCAGCAGAGCTGACAGGGATCACTACGAGCAGTACTTC. Amino acid sequence: CATSRADRDHYEQYF.

V usage is TRBV30 and J usage is TRBJ2-7, with 7 positions matching TRBD1. V gave up 3 bases and J gave up 7 bases; unmatched junction bases: 6. CDR1 and CDR2 (germline): GTSNPN, SVGIG (reference sequence). The CDR3 loop spans 12 amino acids. The CDR3 here is CAWSPTGYEQYF. DNA for the CDR3: TGTGCCTGGAGCCCGACAGGGTATGAGCAGTACTTC.

The gene calls are TRBV6-1 and TRBJ2-4; 7 bases map to TRBD1. Germline V CDR1 and CDR2: MNHNS, SASEGT. The CDR3 totals 15 residues. J gave up 0 bases and V 6 bases, and 5 bases lay outside the gene matches. CDR3 protein: CASRDRVLAKNIQYF. CDR3 nucleotide sequence: TGTGCCAGCAGAGACAGGGTTTTAGCCAAAAACATTCAGTACTTC.